Each of the 24 T cell receptor beta chains below was sequenced from the same sample in a study of cytomegalovirus exposure and HLA in healthy donors. PCR amplification relied on 60 Vbeta primers (plus 13 Jbeta primers). TCRdb keeps only in-frame clones here, not all; method: immunoSEQ multiplex PCR. The table includes 150,000 to 200,000 clones, 72% detected once. Input material: PBMCs. The origin of the receptors is a human donor in good health.

The genes are TRBV7-2 and TRBJ1-2; 8 nucleotides align to TRBD1. With V trimmed by 4 bases and J by 4 bases, 11 bases remained unmatched. The CDR3 loop spans 16 amino acids. Germline V lookup: CDR1 SGHTA, CDR2 FQGNSA. CDR3 loop: CASSSRTGSPGYGYTF. Here the CDR3 DNA reads TGTGCCAGCAGCTCTAGGACAGGGTCCCCTGGCTATGGCTACACCTTC.

The table lists this clone with a few counts. The chain has TRBV5-8 and TRBJ1-1; the match to TRBD1 covers 9 bases. The CDR3 length is 16 residues. The V segment lost 2 bases and the J segment 3 bases; nucleotides outside the gene matches: 8. The germline gives CDR1 SGHTS, CDR2 YDEGEE. For the CDR3, the DNA is TGTGCCAGCAGCTTTTACAGGGGGCGCGGGGACACTGAAGCTTTCTTT. As protein: CASSFYRGRGDTEAFF.

This clone turned up a few times. The chain is built from TRBV27 and TRBJ2-4; D possibly corresponds to TRBD1 (6 bases). Trimming left V 4 bases short and J 0 bases short, with 16 bases between. The germline gives CDR1 MNHEY, CDR2 SMNVEV (reference sequence). This CDR3 is 17 amino acids long. Here the CDR3 DNA reads TGTGCCAGCAGTTCGGGACAATTTGAACTAGCCAAAAACATTCAGTACTTC. Encoded protein: CASSSGQFELAKNIQYF.

This clone was detected only a few times. The chain employs TRBV9 and TRBJ1-4; D not certain. This CDR3 has 16 residues. The germline gives CDR1 SGDLS, CDR2 YYNGEE. The V gene lost 3 bases and the J gene lost 8 bases, with 20 bases spanning the gap. The CDR3 nucleotides are TGTGCCAGCAGCGGCACCCCATCAGCCAGCGAGGAAAAACTGTTTTTT. Residues: CASSGTPSASEEKLFF.

The chain has TRBV29-1 and TRBJ2-7; a weak D match, TRBD1 (6 bases). V was clipped by 0 bases and J by 1 base, with 13 bases between them. The germline V gene encodes CDR1 SQVTM and CDR2 ANQGSEA. The CDR3 totals 15 residues. The CDR3 nucleotides read TGCAGCGTTGAAGAAGACAGGACGGGATCCTACGAGCAGTACTTC. Translated: CSVEEDRTGSYEQYF.

This chain links TRBV1 with TRBJ2-1; TRBD2, the D gene given by the table, was not confirmed from the DNA. TRBV1 is described as a pseudogene. The CDR3 loop spans 18 amino acids. The CDR3 region has the DNA TGCACCAGCAGCCAAGATCGCCCCCCGGGGGGGGCATGCAATGAGCAGTTCTTC. It is translated as CTSSQDRPPGGACNEQFF.

The chain recombines TRBV7-2 with TRBJ2-1, with TRBD1 as a possible D gene (6 bases). Germline assignment: CDR1 SGHTA and CDR2 FQGNSA. CDR3 length: 13 residues. V was cut by 0 bases and J by 6 bases, with 6 bases left in between. Written as DNA, the CDR3 is TGTGCCAGCAGCTTAGCCAGGGGCAATGAGCAGTTCTTC. This codes for CASSLARGNEQFF.

This chain links TRBV6-4 with TRBJ2-4, with 10 bases matching TRBD2. Per germline, CDR1 MRHNA and CDR2 SNTAGT. The CDR3 runs to 14 residues. V shed 4 bases and J 10 bases; nucleotides not matched to a gene: 7. CDR3 coding DNA: TGTGCCAGCAGTGCAACTAGCGGGGATGGTATTCAGTACTTC. Its translation: CASSATSGDGIQYF.

The chain carries TRBV20-1 and TRBJ2-7; TRBD2 might be the D (6 bases). V lost 3 bases and J lost 6, with 9 bases in between. Germline CDR1 and CDR2: DFQATT and SNEGSKA (reference sequence). This CDR3 has 11 amino acids. This CDR3 is CSARGGIEQYF. The CDR3 DNA reads as TGCAGTGCTAGGGGGGGAATCGAGCAGTACTTC.

In its sample, this clone was seen once. This rearrangement joins TRBV30 to TRBJ1-3, with 9 bases fitting TRBD1. This CDR3 region has 16 residues. Germline assignment: CDR1 GTSNPN and CDR2 SVGIG (reference sequence). Unmatched junction bases numbered 4, after V lost 1 base and J lost 0 bases. The CDR3 sequence is CAWSGDRVFSGNTIYF. The CDR3 DNA is TGTGCCTGGAGTGGGGACAGGGTATTCTCTGGAAACACCATATATTTT. The variable domain in full, with the rest retrieved from reference TRBV30 and TRBJ1-3, is SQTIHQWPATLVQPVGSPLSLECTVEGTSNPNLYWYRQAAGRGLQLLFYSVGIGQISSEVPQNLSASRPQDRQFILSSKKLLLSDSGFYLCAWSGDRVFSGNTIYFGEGSWLTVV.

The gene calls are TRBV18 and TRBJ1-1; 8 bases are shared with TRBD1. CDR3 size: 14 residues. The germline gives CDR1 KGHSH, CDR2 LQKENI. The junction had 6 bases not matched to a gene; V was cut back by 5 bases and J by 4 bases. The CDR3 sequence: CASSVQGEGTEAFF. The CDR3 DNA reads as TGTGCCAGCTCAGTACAGGGGGAGGGCACTGAAGCTTTCTTT.

The chain is built from TRBV2 and TRBJ1-1, with a tentative D call TRBD1 (5 bases). Trimming shortened V by 7 bases and J by 5 bases, and 14 bases separated the two germline ends. In germline, CDR1 is SNHLY, CDR2 FYNNEI. The CDR3 runs 13 residues. The CDR3 protein is CASTATPGTEAFF. The CDR3 DNA reads as TGTGCCAGCACGGCCACACCAGGGACTGAAGCTTTCTTT.

V gene TRBV5-1 combines with J gene TRBJ1-5; a possible D gene is TRBD1 (5 bases). Deletions cut 4 bases from V and 3 bases from J, with 14 bases between. The CDR3 length is 15 residues. Looked up from germline, CDR1 is SGHRS and CDR2 is YFSETQ. Written as DNA, the CDR3 is TGCGCCAGCAGCCCCTGGACGGGGGACAATCAGCCCCAGCATTTT. Translated, it gives CASSPWTGDNQPQHF.

The chain is built from TRBV30 and TRBJ2-3, with 8 positions matching TRBD2. The germline CDR1 and CDR2 sequences are GTSNPN and SVGIG (reference sequence). The CDR3 runs to 14 residues. After removal of 5 bases from V and 1 base from J, the junction contained 5 bases not matched to a gene. The CDR3 loop is CAWVRAGGTDTQYF. The CDR3 coding sequence is TGTGCCTGGGTCCGAGCGGGGGGCACAGATACGCAGTATTTT.

The chain couples TRBV27 to TRBJ1-2; 7 bases are a match to TRBD1. This CDR3 is built from 14 residues. Germline trimming cut 2 bases from V and 1 base from J; bases unmatched to any gene: 1. Germline CDR1 and CDR2: MNHEY and SMNVEV (reference sequence). The CDR3 protein is CASSLRGLNYGYTF. The CDR3, as DNA: TGTGCCAGCAGTTTAAGGGGGCTTAACTATGGCTACACCTTC.

This clone has more than one count but fewer than ten. The CDR3 DNA is TGTGCCAGTACCCTAGCGGGGGGCTGGAATACGCAGTATTTT. The encoded protein is CASTLAGGWNTQYF. The chain employs TRBV19 and TRBJ2-3; the match to TRBD2 covers 11 bases. J lost 7 bases, V lost 7 bases, and 7 bases had no gene match. This CDR3 contains 14 residues. The germline V gene encodes CDR1 LNHDA and CDR2 SQIVND (reference sequence).

This clone has a handful of counts. V and J are TRBV19 and TRBJ2-2, with D possibly matching TRBD1 (5 bases). The CDR3 contains 14 residues. Trimming left V 1 base short and J 5 bases short, with 8 bases between. From germline, CDR1 is LNHDA and CDR2 SQIVND (reference sequence). CDR3 DNA sequence: TGTGCCAGTAGTATAGGAAGGGGAACCGGGGAGCTGTTTTTT. Translating gives CASSIGRGTGELFF.

The chain couples TRBV5-4 to TRBJ1-2; 9 nucleotides line up with TRBD1. The CDR3 covers 15 residues. Germline V CDR1 and CDR2: SGHNT, YYREEE (reference sequence). J lost 6 bases, V lost 4 bases, and 10 bases had no gene match. Here the CDR3 DNA reads TGTGCCAGCAGCCCAGCGGGACAGGGTATGGATGGCTACACCTTC. This gives the protein CASSPAGQGMDGYTF.

This clone was observed a single time. The rearrangement links TRBV19 to TRBJ2-1, with a possible D match to TRBD2 (6 bases). This CDR3 comprises 14 residues. Germline assignment: CDR1 LNHDA and CDR2 SQIVND (reference sequence). V was trimmed by 7 bases and J by 7 bases, leaving 17 bases between them. CDR3 nucleotide sequence: TGTGCCAGTAACTGGGGTCCTGGGGGGAATGAGCAGTTCTTC. Amino acid sequence: CASNWGPGGNEQFF.

The chain links TRBV5-1 to TRBJ2-7; the D gene is possibly TRBD2 (6 bases). The CDR3 length is 14 residues. Germline V gene lookup returns CDR1 SGHRS and CDR2 YFSETQ. Trimming took 4 bases from V and 5 from J, leaving 16 bases between them. The CDR3 DNA sequence: TGCGCCAGCAGCCCGGCACTGGAGGGCCACGAGCAGTACTTC. The encoded protein is CASSPALEGHEQYF.

The chain combines TRBV1 with TRBJ2-3; whether TRBD2, the table's D call, matches the DNA was not checked. TRBV1 is assigned pseudogene status. The CDR3 sequence is 12 residues long. CDR3 DNA: TGCACCAGCAGCCAAGTAGAAGATACGCAGTATTTT. This translates into CTSSQVEDTQYF.

This sequence joins TRBV9 and TRBJ1-3; possible D gene TRBD1, 5 bases. In germline, CDR1 is SGDLS, CDR2 YYNGEE. This CDR3 is 16 amino acids long. V shed 4 bases and J shed 4 bases, with 18 bases lying between them. CDR3 sequence reads: CASSSSTTVAGNTIYF. CDR3 sequence (DNA): TGTGCCAGCAGCTCGTCAACGACAGTGGCCGGAAACACCATATATTTT.

CDR3 protein: CASSPRAQGNYGYTF. The DNA of the CDR3 is TGTGCCAGCAGCCCCCGGGCACAGGGGAACTATGGCTACACCTTC. The V gene is TRBV9, the J gene TRBJ1-2; TRBD1 aligns across 7 bases. Germline CDR1 and CDR2: SGDLS and YYNGEE. The CDR3 spans 15 residues. Trimming at V came to 4 bases and at J to 2 bases, leaving 8 bases not matched to a gene.

The chain combines TRBV7-9 with TRBJ2-5, with a tentative D call TRBD2 (5 bases). V lost 3 bases and J lost 5, with 16 bases in between. CDR1 is SEHNR and CDR2 is FQNEAQ in the germline V gene (reference sequence). The length of the CDR3 is 15 residues. DNA of the CDR3: TGTGCCAGCAGCTTCACGCAGTCAGCGGAGGAGACCCAGTACTTC. Translating gives CASSFTQSAEETQYF. Variable domain in full (rest from reference TRBV7-9 and TRBJ2-5): DTGVSQNPRHKITKRGQNVTFRCDPISEHNRLYWYRQTLGQGPEFLTYFQNEAQLEKSRLLSDRFSAERPKGSFSTLEIQRTEQGDSAMYLCASSFTQSAEETQYFGPGTRLLVL.